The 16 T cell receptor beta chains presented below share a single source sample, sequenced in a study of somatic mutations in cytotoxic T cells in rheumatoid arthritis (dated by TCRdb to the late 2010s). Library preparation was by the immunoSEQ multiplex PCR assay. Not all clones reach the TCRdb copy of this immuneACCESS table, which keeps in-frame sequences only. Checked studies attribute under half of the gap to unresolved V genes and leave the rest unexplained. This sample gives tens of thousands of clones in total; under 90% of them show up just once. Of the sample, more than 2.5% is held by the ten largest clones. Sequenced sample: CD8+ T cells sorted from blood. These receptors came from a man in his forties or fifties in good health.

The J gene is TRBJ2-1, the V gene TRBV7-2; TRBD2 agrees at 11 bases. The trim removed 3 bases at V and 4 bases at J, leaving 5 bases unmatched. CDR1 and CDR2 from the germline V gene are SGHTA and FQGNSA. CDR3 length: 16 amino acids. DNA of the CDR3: TGTGCCAGCAGCTTCCTCGGGACTAGCGGATACAATGAGCAGTTCTTC. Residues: CASSFLGTSGYNEQFF.

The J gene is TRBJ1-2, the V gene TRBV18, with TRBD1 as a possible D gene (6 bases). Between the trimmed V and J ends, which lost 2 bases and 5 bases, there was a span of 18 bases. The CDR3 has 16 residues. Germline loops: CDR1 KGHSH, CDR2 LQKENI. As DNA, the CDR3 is TGTGCCAGCTCACCAAGCGATGGCGGGGGCGCTTATGGCTACACCTTC. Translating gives CASSPSDGGGAYGYTF.

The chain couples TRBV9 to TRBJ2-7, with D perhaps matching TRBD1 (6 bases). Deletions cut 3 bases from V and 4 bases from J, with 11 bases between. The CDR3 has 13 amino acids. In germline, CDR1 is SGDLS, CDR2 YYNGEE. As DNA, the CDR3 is TGTGCCAGCAGCGGGCAGGGGCGATACGAGCAGTACTTC. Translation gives CASSGQGRYEQYF.

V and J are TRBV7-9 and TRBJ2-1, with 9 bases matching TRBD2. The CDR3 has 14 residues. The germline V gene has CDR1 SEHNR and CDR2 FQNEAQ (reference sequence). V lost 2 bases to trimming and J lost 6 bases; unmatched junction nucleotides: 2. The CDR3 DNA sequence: TGTGCCAGCAGCTTACTTAGCGGGAGCAATGAGCAGTTCTTC. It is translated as CASSLLSGSNEQFF.

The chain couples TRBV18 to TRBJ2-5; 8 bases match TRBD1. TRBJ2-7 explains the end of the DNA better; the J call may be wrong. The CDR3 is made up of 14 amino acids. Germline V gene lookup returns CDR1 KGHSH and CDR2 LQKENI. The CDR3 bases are TGTGCCAGCTCACTCTCGACAGGGGTGTACGAGCAGTACTTC. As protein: CASSLSTGVYEQYF.

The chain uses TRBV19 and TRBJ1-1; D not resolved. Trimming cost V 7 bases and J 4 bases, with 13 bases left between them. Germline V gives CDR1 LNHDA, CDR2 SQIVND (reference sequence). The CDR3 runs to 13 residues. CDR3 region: CASIPGRFTEAFF. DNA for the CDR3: TGTGCCAGTATCCCGGGCAGGTTCACTGAAGCTTTCTTT.

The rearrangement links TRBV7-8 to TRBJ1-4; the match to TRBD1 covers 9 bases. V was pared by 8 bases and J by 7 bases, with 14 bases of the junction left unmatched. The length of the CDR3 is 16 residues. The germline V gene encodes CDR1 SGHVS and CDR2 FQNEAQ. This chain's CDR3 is CASGYRDRVQGEKLFF. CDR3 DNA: TGTGCCAGCGGATACCGGGACAGGGTGCAGGGTGAAAAACTGTTTTTT. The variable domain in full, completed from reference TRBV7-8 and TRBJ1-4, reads GAGVSQSPRYKVAKRGQDVALRCDPISGHVSLFWYQQALGQGPEFLTYFQNEAQLDKSGLPSDRFFAERPEGSVSTLKIQRTQQEDSAVYLCASGYRDRVQGEKLFFGSGTQLSVL.

The CDR3 loop reads CSVGNGTRWRAGDTQYF. The CDR3 DNA sequence: TGCAGCGTTGGGAACGGGACCAGGTGGAGGGCTGGAGATACGCAGTATTTT. The genes are TRBV29-1 and TRBJ2-3; D perhaps matches TRBD2 (6 bases). CDR1 and CDR2 (germline): SQVTM, ANQGSEA. V lost 4 bases and J lost 5, with 25 bases in between. The length of the CDR3 is 17 residues.

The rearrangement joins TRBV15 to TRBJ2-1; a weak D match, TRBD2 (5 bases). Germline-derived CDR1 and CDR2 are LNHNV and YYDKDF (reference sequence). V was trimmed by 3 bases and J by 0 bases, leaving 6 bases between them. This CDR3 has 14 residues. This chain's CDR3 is CATSSRGSYNEQFF. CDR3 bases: TGTGCCACCAGCAGCCGGGGCTCCTACAATGAGCAGTTCTTC.

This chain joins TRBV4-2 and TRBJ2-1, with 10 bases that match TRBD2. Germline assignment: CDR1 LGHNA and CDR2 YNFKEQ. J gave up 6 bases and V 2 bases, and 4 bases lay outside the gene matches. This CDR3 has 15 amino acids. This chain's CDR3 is CASSQSSGSSNEQFF. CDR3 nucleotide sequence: TGTGCCAGCAGCCAATCTAGCGGGAGTAGCAATGAGCAGTTCTTC.

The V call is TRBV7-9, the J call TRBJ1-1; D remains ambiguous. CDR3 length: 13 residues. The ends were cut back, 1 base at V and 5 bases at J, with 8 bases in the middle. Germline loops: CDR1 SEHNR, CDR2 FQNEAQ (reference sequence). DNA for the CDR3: TGTGCCAGCAGCTTAGGGACGGGAACTGAAGCTTTCTTT. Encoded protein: CASSLGTGTEAFF.

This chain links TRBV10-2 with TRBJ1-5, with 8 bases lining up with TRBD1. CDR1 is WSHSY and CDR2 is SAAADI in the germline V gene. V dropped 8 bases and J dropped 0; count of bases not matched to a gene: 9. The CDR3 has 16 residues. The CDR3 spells CASQGQGQGSNQPQHF. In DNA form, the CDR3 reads TGCGCCAGCCAAGGACAGGGTCAGGGTAGCAATCAGCCCCAGCATTTT.

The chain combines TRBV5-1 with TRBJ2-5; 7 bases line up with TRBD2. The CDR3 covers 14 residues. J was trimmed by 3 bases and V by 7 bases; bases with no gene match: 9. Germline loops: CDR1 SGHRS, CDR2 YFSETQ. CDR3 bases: TGCGCCAGCGGGGAACTAGCGACTAAAGAGACCCAGTACTTC. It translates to CASGELATKETQYF.

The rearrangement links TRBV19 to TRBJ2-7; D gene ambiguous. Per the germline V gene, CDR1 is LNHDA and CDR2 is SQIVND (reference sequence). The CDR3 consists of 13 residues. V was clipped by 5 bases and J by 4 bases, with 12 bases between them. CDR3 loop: CASSGDVPYEQYF. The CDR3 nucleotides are TGTGCCAGTAGTGGAGACGTCCCGTACGAGCAGTACTTC.

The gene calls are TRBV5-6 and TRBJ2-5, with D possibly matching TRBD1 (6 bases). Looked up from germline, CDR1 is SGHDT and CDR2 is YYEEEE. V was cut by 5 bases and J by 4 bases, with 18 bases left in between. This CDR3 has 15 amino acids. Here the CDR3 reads CASSSSGGWAETQYF. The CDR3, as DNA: TGTGCCAGCAGTTCTTCTGGGGGCTGGGCAGAGACCCAGTACTTC.

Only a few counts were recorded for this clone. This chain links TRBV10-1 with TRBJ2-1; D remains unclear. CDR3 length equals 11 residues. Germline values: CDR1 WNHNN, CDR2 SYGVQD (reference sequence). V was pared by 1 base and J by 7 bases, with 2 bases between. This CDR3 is CASSEWNEQFF. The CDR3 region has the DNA TGCGCCAGCAGTGAGTGGAATGAGCAGTTCTTC.